What follows are 8 T cell receptor beta chains derived from one specimen sequenced in a study of identical twins. TCRdb used MiXCR to reprocess the 5' RACE reads, holding one entry per CDR3 protein. The sample records 420,000 or so distinct CDR3 sequences, about a fifth being singletons. Sequencing input: naive T cells sorted from blood. The receptors here all came from a man between 45 and 60 years old in good health.

This clonotype has a handful of counts. The chain carries TRBV5-4 and TRBJ2-1; the D is unclear. Germline loops: CDR1 SGHNT, CDR2 YYREEE (reference sequence). The CDR3 is 14 residues long. Trimming cost V 2 bases and J 5 bases, with 11 bases left between them. For the CDR3, the DNA is TGTGCCAGCAGCTTTGGAAGGAAGGACAATGAGCAGTTCTTC. This gives the protein CASSFGRKDNEQFF.

Concerning this clonotype itself: One end of the junction does not line up with germline, which may come from a read error. The chain links TRBV5-6 to TRBJ2-7, with no clear D. The CDR3 runs 13 residues. From germline, CDR1 is SGHDT and CDR2 YYEEEE. CDR3 residues: CASSSPRTGAKTF. The CDR3 nucleotides read TGTGCCAGCAGCTCGCCCCGGACGGGTGCCAAGACCTTC.

V and J are TRBV5-1 and TRBJ2-4; 12 bases map to TRBD1. Per germline, CDR1 SGHRS and CDR2 YFSETQ. The J segment lost 3 bases and the V segment lost 4 bases, leaving 8 bases of the junction unmatched. The CDR3 spans 17 residues. The CDR3 coding sequence is TGCGCCAGCAGCGGGACAGGGGGCTCTCTAGGCAAAAACATTCAGTACTTC. It codes for CASSGTGGSLGKNIQYF. The full variable domain, rest sourced from reference TRBV5-1 and TRBJ2-4, is KAGVTQTPRYLIKTRGQQVTLSCSPISGHRSVSWYQQTPGQGLQFLFEYFSETQRNKGNFPGRFSGRQFSNSRSEMNVSTLELGDSALYLCASSGTGGSLGKNIQYFGAGTRLSVL.

This clonotype has only a few counts. This chain connects TRBV12-3 or TRBV12-4 to TRBJ2-7; D remains unclear. The CDR3 extends over 12 amino acids. The germline V and J ends were trimmed by 5 bases and 6 bases, with 11 bases remaining between them. This CDR3 is CASSAPLSEQYF. The CDR3 DNA is TGTGCCAGCAGTGCGCCCCTCTCCGAGCAGTACTTC.

This clonotype came up a few times. The genes are TRBV6-5 and TRBJ1-1; D is possibly TRBD1 (6 bases). V shed 3 bases and J shed 3 bases, with 11 bases lying between them. Germline CDR1 MNHEY, CDR2 SVGAGI. This CDR3 is 14 amino acids long. The CDR3 is CASSYLGADTEAFF. The CDR3 DNA is TGTGCCAGCAGTTATTTGGGGGCGGACACTGAAGCTTTCTTT.

Ten or more counts support this clonotype. CDR3 bases: TGCGCCAGCAGCCAAGAGGGCAGGGGGCTCTACGAGCAGTACTTC. It translates to CASSQEGRGLYEQYF. The rearrangement joins TRBV4-3 to TRBJ2-7, with TRBD1 matching 8 bases. CDR1 is LGHNA and CDR2 is YSLEER in the germline V gene. The CDR3 contains 15 residues. V trimming: 0 bases; J trimming: 3 bases; junction bases outside the gene matches: 4.

In its sample, this clonotype was seen many times. The chain is built from TRBV20-1 and TRBJ2-4; 7 nucleotides match TRBD2. The CDR3 has 14 residues. J was trimmed by 8 bases and V by 3 bases; bases with no gene match: 10. Germline V gene sequence: CDR1 DFQATT, CDR2 SNEGSKA (reference sequence). Here the CDR3 DNA reads TGCAGTGCTAGCTTAGCGGGTGTTGGTGACATTCAGTACTTC. Residues: CSASLAGVGDIQYF.

The rearrangement uses TRBV12-3 or TRBV12-4 and TRBJ2-5; D not certain. CDR3 size: 16 residues. Trimming left V 6 bases short and J 3 bases short, with 20 bases between. The CDR3: CASSRIGWGAEETQYF. The DNA of the CDR3 is TGTGCCAGCAGCAGAATAGGGTGGGGTGCAGAAGAGACCCAGTACTTC.